This T cell receptor beta chain was sequenced in a study of blood T cell repertoires in COVID-19. Study overall: Nucleic acid was either cDNA or gDNA, and it came from T cells, B-cell-depleted T cells, or PBMCs.

The method was immunoSEQ multiplex PCR; TCRdb's version includes in-frame clones alone and lacks a portion of them. The sample comprises roughly 230,000 clones, more than 75% of which are singletons, and about 6.9% rests with the top ten. Exposed participants came across a COVID-19 case within 2 weeks before study entry. Sequencing was performed on PBMCs or T cells enriched from blood (not recorded which). This sequence originates from a woman aged 45 to 65 who had been exposed to COVID-19.

CDR3 in amino acids: CASSPHQGFNTEAFF. In nucleotides, the CDR3 is TGTGCCAGCAGCCCCCACCAGGGTTTTAACACTGAAGCTTTCTTT. This chain connects TRBV6-4 to TRBJ1-1; tentative D call: TRBD1 (5 bases). The germline V and J ends were trimmed by 6 bases and 2 bases, with 16 bases remaining between them. The CDR3 spans 15 residues. Germline V gene lookup returns CDR1 MRHNA and CDR2 SNTAGT.